The present T cell receptor (beta chain) was sequenced within a study of T cell changes during pregnancy in multiple sclerosis. Germline CDR1 and CDR2: MNHNS and SASEGT. This CDR3 contains 15 residues. Unmatched junction bases numbered 2, after V lost 2 bases and J lost 1 base. The assay was immunoSEQ multiplex PCR, and TCRdb's table has in-frame clones only and misses some. Among approximately 50,000 clones, around 94% were seen once, and the ten largest hold 0.6% to 0.75%. The clonotype originates from a female donor with multiple sclerosis, enrolled in a pregnancy study. The chain is built from TRBV6-1 and TRBJ2-5; 9 nucleotides match TRBD2. This sample comprised CD4+ T cells from peripheral blood mononuclear cells, obtained in the third trimester of pregnancy. CDR3 coding DNA: TGTGCCAGCAGTGAACTGACTAGCGGCCAAGAGACCCAGTACTTC. It translates to CASSELTSGQETQYF.